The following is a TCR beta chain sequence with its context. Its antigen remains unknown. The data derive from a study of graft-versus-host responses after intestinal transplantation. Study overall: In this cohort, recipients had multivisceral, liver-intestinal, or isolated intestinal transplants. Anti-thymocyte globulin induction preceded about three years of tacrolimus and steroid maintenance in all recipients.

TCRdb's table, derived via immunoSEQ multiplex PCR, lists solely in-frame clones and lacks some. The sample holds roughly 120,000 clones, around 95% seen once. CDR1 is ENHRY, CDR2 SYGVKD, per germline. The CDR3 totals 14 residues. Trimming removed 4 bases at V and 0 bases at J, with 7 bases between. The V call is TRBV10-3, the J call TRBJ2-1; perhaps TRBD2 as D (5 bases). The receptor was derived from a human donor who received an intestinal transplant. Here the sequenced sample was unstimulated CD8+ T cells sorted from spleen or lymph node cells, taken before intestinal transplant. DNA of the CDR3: TGTGCCATCAGTGCTCGGGACTCCTACAATGAGCAGTTCTTC. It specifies CAISARDSYNEQFF.